This TCR beta chain was captured by sequencing in a study of control samples from healthy donors and cancer patients. The protocol was immunoSEQ multiplex PCR, while the TCRdb copy is restricted to in-frame clones and leaves out a portion. The sample consists of 150,000 to 200,000 clones, around 90% of them appearing once. This TCR was recovered from a woman aged 45-59 years in good health. Sequenced sample: blood.

CDR3 DNA sequence: TGCGCCAGCAGCTTGGTTTCAGGGGGACTGAAGGAGCAGTACTTC. It translates to CASSLVSGGLKEQYF. The chain links TRBV5-1 to TRBJ2-7; D perhaps matches TRBD1 (7 bases). The germline V and J ends were trimmed by 0 bases and 7 bases, with 17 bases remaining between them. Looked up from germline, CDR1 is SGHRS and CDR2 is YFSETQ. This CDR3 has 15 residues.